This TCR beta chain is drawn from a study of cytomegalovirus exposure and HLA in healthy donors. About the study: According to later analysis, the same platform produced the 110 or so validation and approximately 700 first-cohort repertoires.

The donors were in the 120-subject validation cohort, distinct from the roughly 600-subject first cohort. The germline gives CDR1 MNHEY, CDR2 SMNVEV (reference sequence). CDR3 length equals 14 residues. Trimming removed 9 bases from V and 2 bases from J, with 14 bases in between. Only in-frame clones appear in the TCRdb table, and some are missing; sequencing was by immunoSEQ multiplex PCR. The table records 40,000 to 55,000 clones, around 90% of them present only once. In its sample, this clone was seen once. The sequenced sample consisted of PBMCs. The clonotype was recovered from a woman in her 30s in good health and CMV-seronegative. This chain joins TRBV27 and TRBJ2-1; a weak D match, TRBD1 (6 bases). CDR3 DNA sequence: TGTGCCAGTAGGGGGACCCTGGCCTACAATGAGCAGTTCTTC. It is translated as CASRGTLAYNEQFF.